The next 27 T cell receptor beta chains were all read from a single sample in a study of T-cell memory formation after mild COVID-19. Each CDR3 protein is one row after TCRdb ran MiXCR on the 5' RACE reads. The table lists hundreds of thousands of distinct CDR3 sequences, more than 15% of them singletons, with approximately 12% in the top ten. Material: PBMCs or a T cell subset sorted from them (not recorded which). All receptors derive from an adult woman who had mild COVID-19 (a few samples of this study predate the infection). Cell type and time point are not known.

The V call is TRBV3-1, the J call TRBJ2-3, with 8 positions matching TRBD1. With 1 base clipped from V and 5 bases from J, the junction kept 5 bases outside the gene matches. The CDR3 consists of 15 residues. Germline V lookup: CDR1 LGHDT, CDR2 YNNKEL (reference sequence). CDR3 nucleotide sequence: TGTGCCAGCAGCCAAGGCAGGGGGCGGAAAGATACGCAGTATTTT. Translating gives CASSQGRGRKDTQYF.

This clonotype appeared a few times. This chain uses TRBV7-2 with TRBJ1-3; D possibly corresponds to TRBD1 (5 bases). The V gene lost 5 bases and the J gene lost 11 bases, with 13 bases spanning the gap. This CDR3 has 12 amino acids. CDR1 is SGHTA, CDR2 FQGNSA, per germline. As DNA, the CDR3 is TGTGCCAGCAGCCCAGGAGGGGTAGCCATATATTTT. As protein: CASSPGGVAIYF.

This clonotype was counted only a few times. This chain connects TRBV5-6 to TRBJ2-7, with 8 bases lining up with TRBD1. CDR3 length equals 15 residues. Germline trimming cut 1 base from V and 10 bases from J; bases unmatched to any gene: 13. Germline CDR1 and CDR2: SGHDT and YYEEEE. The CDR3 sequence: CASSLSGRGRGTQYF. As DNA, the CDR3 is TGTGCCAGCAGCTTGTCGGGCAGGGGGCGCGGTACACAGTACTTC.

This clonotype was counted between two and nine times. The J gene is TRBJ2-3, the V gene TRBV7-2; D assignment may be TRBD1 or TRBD2 (5 bases each). V was pared by 2 bases and J by 8 bases, with 20 bases between. This CDR3 is 16 amino acids long. Germline CDR1 SGHTA, CDR2 FQGNSA. The CDR3 sequence is CASSLSMGETPGTQYF. The CDR3 DNA reads as TGTGCCAGCAGCTTAAGTATGGGGGAGACGCCGGGTACGCAGTATTTT.

The genes are TRBV14 and TRBJ2-4, with a tentative D call TRBD2 (6 bases). The V gene's germline CDR1 is SGHDN and CDR2 FVKESK. CDR3 length: 14 amino acids. V lost 0 bases and J 6 bases, leaving 9 bases between the germline ends. The DNA for the CDR3 is TGTGCCAGCAGCCAAGAAACTAGCCGAAACATTCAGTACTTC. Its translation: CASSQETSRNIQYF.

This clonotype was detected a few times. The gene calls are TRBV6-5 and TRBJ1-6; 8 bases are shared with TRBD1. This CDR3 comprises 14 residues. Per the germline V gene, CDR1 is MNHEY and CDR2 is SVGAGI. J was trimmed by 8 bases and V by 6 bases; bases with no gene match: 6. The CDR3 DNA follows: TGTGCCAGCAGACCCACAGGGGGTTATTCACCCCTCCACTTT. Encoded protein: CASRPTGGYSPLHF.

The chain joins TRBV4-2 to TRBJ2-2, with 7 bases lining up with TRBD1. J was trimmed by 4 bases and V by 0 bases; bases with no gene match: 8. The CDR3 consists of 17 residues. The germline CDR1 and CDR2 sequences are LGHNA and YNFKEQ. The CDR3 coding sequence is TGTGCCAGCAGCCAAGAAACCGGGACAGACCTCACCGGGGAGCTGTTTTTT. Protein sequence: CASSQETGTDLTGELFF.

V usage is TRBV14 and J usage is TRBJ1-1; D is perhaps TRBD1 (5 bases). The CDR3 spans 16 residues. From germline, CDR1 is SGHDN and CDR2 FVKESK. Trimming cost V 4 bases and J 0 bases, with 15 bases left between them. DNA for the CDR3: TGTGCCAGCAGCCTACTGTTGGGGGGTATGAACACTGAAGCTTTCTTT. Translated: CASSLLLGGMNTEAFF.

The CDR3 DNA reads as TGCAGTGCCCTGAAAGGGGCTGGGACTGAAGCTTTCTTT. Amino acid sequence: CSALKGAGTEAFF. This chain links TRBV20-1 with TRBJ1-1; a possible D gene is TRBD1 (5 bases). The germline V and J ends were trimmed by 6 bases and 5 bases, with 16 bases remaining between them. CDR3 size: 13 residues. Germline assignment: CDR1 DFQATT and CDR2 SNEGSKA (reference sequence).

The rearrangement uses TRBV12-3 or TRBV12-4 and TRBJ2-7; D remains ambiguous. V was clipped by 10 bases and J by 5 bases, with 15 bases between them. The CDR3 length is 12 residues. The CDR3 region is CATRWGLNEQYF. CDR3 bases: TGTGCCACCAGGTGGGGATTGAACGAGCAGTACTTC.

In its sample, this clonotype was seen a few times. The chain combines TRBV24-1 with TRBJ2-3; D possibly matches TRBD1 or TRBD2 (5 bases each). The germline V gene has CDR1 KGHDR and CDR2 SFDVKD. The CDR3 has 12 amino acids. The V end was cut by 10 bases, the J end by 2 bases, with 9 bases between. The CDR3 DNA sequence: TGTGCCACACGGGGCCCCACAGATACGCAGTATTTT. It yields the protein CATRGPTDTQYF.

The rearrangement joins TRBV5-1 to TRBJ2-3; unclear D gene. The CDR3 is 15 residues long. Germline V lookup: CDR1 SGHRS, CDR2 YFSETQ. Trimming cost V 0 bases and J 4 bases, with 12 bases left between them. The CDR3 region is CASSLARDRADTQYF. In DNA form, the CDR3 reads TGCGCCAGCAGCTTGGCACGCGATCGGGCAGATACGCAGTATTTT.

This clonotype was recorded only once. V and J are TRBV7-9 and TRBJ2-5; 11 bases agree with TRBD1. Germline-derived CDR1 and CDR2 are SEHNR and FQNEAQ (reference sequence). This CDR3 contains 17 residues. Trimming removed 4 bases from V and 1 base from J; junction bases left unmatched: 8. Written as DNA, the CDR3 is TGTGCCAGCAGCTCCCGACTGGACAGGGGGCGCCAAGAGACCCAGTACTTC. Its protein is CASSSRLDRGRQETQYF.

J is TRBJ2-1 and V is TRBV24-1; D is possibly TRBD1 (6 bases). The CDR3 contains 13 residues. The V end was cut by 12 bases, the J end by 6 bases, with 17 bases between. Germline CDR1 is KGHDR and CDR2 is SFDVKD. In DNA form, the CDR3 reads TGTGCCTCACGAGCGACAGGTCTCAATGAGCAGTTCTTC. Translated: CASRATGLNEQFF.

The rearrangement joins TRBV6-5 to TRBJ1-1; no clear D gene. V was shortened by 2 bases and J by 2 bases, with 9 bases between the two germline ends. The CDR3 covers 14 residues. Germline V gene sequence: CDR1 MNHEY, CDR2 SVGAGI. The CDR3, as DNA: TGTGCCAGCAGTTACCGGGTCCTTAACACTGAAGCTTTCTTT. Translating it yields CASSYRVLNTEAFF.

The CDR3 is CASSLSTGLNTEAFF. In DNA, the CDR3 is TGTGCCAGCAGTCTCTCGACAGGTTTGAACACTGAAGCTTTCTTT. V usage is TRBV12-3 or TRBV12-4 and J usage is TRBJ1-1; D possibly corresponds to TRBD1 (6 bases). V was shortened by 5 bases and J by 0 bases, with 13 bases between the two germline ends. CDR3 size: 15 residues.

V usage is TRBV2 and J usage is TRBJ1-5; no firm D call. Per the germline V gene, CDR1 is SNHLY and CDR2 is FYNNEI. The ends were cut back, 6 bases at V and 0 bases at J, with 6 bases in the middle. This CDR3 has 13 amino acids. The CDR3, as DNA: TGTGCCAGCAGGGAATATAGCAATCAGCCCCAGCATTTT. Its translation is CASREYSNQPQHF.

The chain couples TRBV9 to TRBJ2-7; TRBD1 might be the D (6 bases). Germline V CDR1 and CDR2: SGDLS, YYNGEE. V was clipped by 2 bases and J by 6 bases, with 9 bases between them. The length of the CDR3 is 12 residues. CDR3 in amino acids: CASSVTGGEQYF. The CDR3 DNA is TGTGCCAGCAGCGTGACAGGTGGCGAGCAGTACTTC. The full variable domain, completed using reference TRBV9 and TRBJ2-7, is DSGVTQTPKHLITATGQRVTLRCSPRSGDLSVYWYQQSLDQGLQFLIQYYNGEERAKGNILERFSAQQFPDLHSELNLSSLELGDSALYFCASSVTGGEQYFGPGTRLTVT.

V and J are TRBV20-1 and TRBJ2-7; D may match TRBD1 or TRBD2 (5 bases each). Trimming cost V 0 bases and J 3 bases, with 12 bases left between them. The CDR3 totals 14 residues. Germline V gene data show CDR1 as DFQATT and CDR2 as SNEGSKA (reference sequence). CDR3 sequence reads: CSARDGRDGYEQYF. CDR3 nucleotide sequence: TGCAGTGCTAGAGACGGCAGGGACGGCTACGAGCAGTACTTC.

The chain joins TRBV5-5 to TRBJ1-3, with D possibly TRBD1 on 5 matching bases. The germline CDR1 and CDR2 sequences are SGHKS and YYEKEE (reference sequence). The CDR3 consists of 14 residues. Deletions cut 5 bases from V and 2 bases from J, with 11 bases between. CDR3 amino acids: CASRAGGAGNTIYF. The CDR3 nucleotides read TGTGCCAGCAGGGCCGGGGGGGCTGGAAACACCATATATTTT.

This clonotype was counted between two and nine times. V is TRBV7-2 and J is TRBJ2-7, with D possibly matching TRBD2 (5 bases). This CDR3 has 13 residues. The germline gives CDR1 SGHTA, CDR2 FQGNSA. Trimming took off 5 bases at V and 7 bases at J, with 15 bases between the two ends. DNA for the CDR3: TGTGCCAGCAGCCCGGCGGGTGACCGGGAGCAGTACTTC. It encodes CASSPAGDREQYF.

J is TRBJ1-6 and V is TRBV2; D gene unclear. The CDR3 extends over 16 amino acids. V gave up 6 bases and J gave up 0 bases, with 12 bases separating them. Germline V gene data show CDR1 as SNHLY and CDR2 as FYNNEI. The CDR3 loop reads CASRADLSSYNSPLHF. CDR3 DNA: TGTGCCAGCAGGGCGGACTTGAGCTCCTATAATTCACCCCTCCACTTT.

The V call is TRBV5-6, the J call TRBJ2-1; TRBD2 matches at 10 bases. This CDR3 is built from 15 residues. CDR1 and CDR2 (germline): SGHDT, YYEEEE. The V and J ends lost 3 bases and 6 bases, in that order; junction bases with no gene match: 6. The CDR3 reads CASSSPSGRGNEQFF. CDR3 DNA sequence: TGTGCCAGCAGCTCGCCTAGCGGGAGAGGCAATGAGCAGTTCTTC.

A few counts support this clonotype. The chain couples TRBV20-1 to TRBJ2-5; TRBD1 aligns across 8 bases. The V gene's germline CDR1 is DFQATT and CDR2 SNEGSKA (reference sequence). The junction had 5 bases not matched to a gene; V was cut back by 3 bases and J by 5 bases. This CDR3 comprises 13 residues. The CDR3 bases are TGCAGTGCTAGCCGGACAGGGCGCGAGACCCAGTACTTC. Its translation is CSASRTGRETQYF.

The V gene is TRBV11-2, the J gene TRBJ1-2, with 10 nucleotides matching TRBD1. The CDR3 sequence is 15 residues long. Germline-derived CDR1 and CDR2 are SGHAT and FQNNGV. Trimming removed 5 bases from V and 7 bases from J; junction bases left unmatched: 10. Written as DNA, the CDR3 is TGTGCCAGCAGCCCCGACAGGGGGCAGTCCTCTGGCTACACCTTC. Translated, it gives CASSPDRGQSSGYTF.

The sample holds many counts of this clonotype. The gene calls are TRBV5-1 and TRBJ2-7; 7 bases are a match to TRBD1. V shed 4 bases and J 6 bases; nucleotides not matched to a gene: 4. The CDR3 loop spans 12 amino acids. CDR1 is SGHRS and CDR2 is YFSETQ in the germline V gene. CDR3 loop: CASSVTGSEQYF. CDR3 coding DNA: TGCGCCAGCAGCGTGACAGGGAGCGAGCAGTACTTC. The full variable domain, rest sourced from reference TRBV5-1 and TRBJ2-7, is KAGVTQTPRYLIKTRGQQVTLSCSPISGHRSVSWYQQTPGQGLQFLFEYFSETQRNKGNFPGRFSGRQFSNSRSEMNVSTLELGDSALYLCASSVTGSEQYFGPGTRLTVT.

This clonotype has a handful of counts. V gene TRBV4-3 combines with J gene TRBJ2-7; D not certain. This CDR3 region has 13 residues. Trimming took 2 bases from V and 2 from J, leaving 7 bases between them. Germline CDR1 LGHNA, CDR2 YSLEER. CDR3 protein: CASSQTQTYEQYF. Here the CDR3 DNA reads TGCGCCAGCAGCCAAACGCAAACCTACGAGCAGTACTTC.